The subject of this entry is one T cell receptor beta chain. The antigen this receptor binds is unknown. No base quality values were provided; no much bigger clone lies one nucleotide off. Taken with the paper, the label for time point translates to: patch test 1, 2 weeks after DPC sensitization. The treatment or condition label of this sample denotes: therapeutic diphenylcyclopropenone sensitization with weekly scalp DPC. At every patch-test visit, the blood draw took place before the patch test was put on. To be eligible, patients had to be aged 18 to 70, diagnosed with alopecia and judged suitable for DPC therapy, while pregnant patients were excluded. Total RNA was extracted from unfractionated whole blood collected in Tempus Blood RNA tubes. The entry originates in a study of human T cells and chemical hapten exposure (dated by TCRdb to 2020 to 2023). Study-level background: For sensitization, 2% DPC in acetone was applied to a roughly 2 cm by roughly 2 cm area of upper inner arm skin. The patient cohort, mostly female, included alopecia areata with under or over 50% scalp involvement, alopecia totalis and alopecia universalis. Blood for TCR sequencing was provided by twenty-nine alopecia patients at one to four time points (pre-sensitization, 2, 6 and 24 weeks). Blood samples were taken from patients before sensitization (week 0) and at 2, 6 and about 24 weeks after DPC sensitization. Patch testing was performed on the upper back with Finn chambers containing 0.01% DPC, and the patch tests were scored after 6 days according to International Contact Dermatitis Research Group standards. In alopecia patients, the study followed how the peripheral blood TCR repertoire changed in vivo over primary and secondary sensitization to diphenylcyclopropenone (DPC), a hapten. Throughout the study period of 20 to 25 weeks, patients also received therapeutic DPC doses to the scalp every week. Libraries were combined into a pool for sequencing, and differences in TCR yield between samples came mainly from small differences in library volumes within the pool. Points the paper makes about the study in general: After repeated subsampling, changes were observed in the strength of the expansion versus patch-test correlation and in the threshold at which the correlation became significant. Patch test score correlated positively with the number of PT1 expanded TCRs, reaching significance at thresholds 8, 16 and 32 but not at 4. Because all patients had alopecia, a presumed autoimmune disease, the immune response of the patients might differ from that of healthy individuals. Compared with pre-sensitization or healthy control sets, expanded TCRs formed significantly more large CDR3 similarity clusters, which is consistent with antigen-driven responses. The number of TCRs above 1 in 1000 frequency did not change with DPC sensitization; there was no evidence of global repertoire structure alterations.

Libraries were constructed by RACE. Sequencing instrument: NextSeq 500. During library preparation, unique molecular identifiers were attached to individual cDNA molecules so that TCRs could be counted quantitatively and reproducibly. For every blood RNA sample, sequencing covered both the TCR alpha and TCR beta chains. For the original study's pipeline: The median number of TCRs per sample was approximately 96,000, ranging from about 20,000 to 690,600. The Decombinator software suite was used to annotate the V, J and CDR3 of the TCR reads. Every sample was subsampled to the same number of TCRs (28,000) for the PS versus PT1 abundance plots. Expanded TCRs were defined as absent before sensitization and observed at least eight times at the 2-week time point. TCRdb itself trimmed the public reads at Q25 with fastp, ran MiXCR and retained productive beta chains. A single entry per CDR3 protein holds the most common genes and DNA from its merged rows. TCRdb's processing, not the authors' own work, is the source of the V and J calls. The sample includes some 170,000 distinct CDR3 sequences, with approximately 20% observed a single time. Jointly, the top ten make up approximately 6.7% of the sample.

The CDR3 numbers 13 residues from cysteine through phenylalanine. The entry retains the CDR3 DNA only, 39 bases that are in frame from base 1. The germline V gene (reference sequence) provides CDR1 DFQATT and CDR2 SNEGSKA. Deletion took 3 bases off V and 0 bases off J, with a span of 6 bases between the germline ends. The chain is made from TRBV20-1 and TRBJ1-3, with the D gene not clear enough to name. The sequences come from whole blood, collected in connection with sensitization to the hapten diphenylcyclopropenone (DPC). The sequence came from a woman aged 50 to 60 with alopecia areata. Some clones in this sample may be carry-over from other donors' samples. In nucleotides, the sequence is TGCAGTGCTAGGGGCAGCTCTGGAAACACCATATATTTT. The resulting protein is CSARGSSGNTIYF.